The next 5 T cell receptor beta chains were all read from a single sample in a study of T-cell memory formation after mild COVID-19. From the 5' RACE reads, TCRdb called clonotypes with MiXCR, one entry per CDR3 protein. The table includes roughly 99,000 distinct CDR3 sequences, around 15% detected once. The sample was PBMCs or a T cell subset sorted from them (not recorded which). These receptors were collected from a young man who had mild COVID-19 (a few samples of this study predate the infection). Cell type and time point are not known.

This clonotype was recorded many times. V usage is TRBV27 and J usage is TRBJ2-3; D perhaps matches TRBD1 (6 bases). This CDR3 is built from 13 residues. CDR1 is MNHEY and CDR2 is SMNVEV in the germline V gene (reference sequence). The V end was cut by 4 bases, the J end by 6 bases, with 11 bases between. The DNA for the CDR3 is TGTGCCAGCAGTTCAGGGGATTTGGATACGCAGTATTTT. Protein: CASSSGDLDTQYF.

The genes are TRBV27 and TRBJ2-2; 9 nucleotides match TRBD2. The CDR3 sequence is 14 residues long. Germline lookup yields CDR1 MNHEY and CDR2 SMNVEV (reference sequence). V shed 2 bases and J 5 bases; nucleotides not matched to a gene: 0. Written as DNA, the CDR3 is TGTGCCAGCAGTTTACTAGCGGGGACCGGGGAGCTGTTTTTT. It specifies CASSLLAGTGELFF.

The chain couples TRBV11-2 to TRBJ1-1; D remains ambiguous. This CDR3 comprises 15 residues. V lost 3 bases and J 2 bases, leaving 13 bases between the germline ends. The germline CDR1 and CDR2 sequences are SGHAT and FQNNGV. CDR3 DNA: TGTGCCAGCAGCTTTAGTGGTAAGGGAAACACTGAAGCTTTCTTT. It encodes CASSFSGKGNTEAFF.

This clonotype was seen a few times. The CDR3 region has the DNA TGTGCCAGCAGTGATCCGGGACAGGGTGGCCATGAGCAGTTCTTC. Translation: CASSDPGQGGHEQFF. V gene TRBV2 combines with J gene TRBJ2-1; 9 bases are a match to TRBD1. The CDR3 has 15 residues. From germline, CDR1 is SNHLY and CDR2 FYNNEI. The V gene end was trimmed by 3 bases and the J gene end by 8 bases; junction bases not matched to a gene: 8.

V gene TRBV7-9 combines with J gene TRBJ2-1; D may correspond to TRBD1 or TRBD2 (6 bases each). Trimming pared 8 bases from V and 7 bases from J, leaving 18 bases between. Germline V gene data show CDR1 as SEHNR and CDR2 as FQNEAQ (reference sequence). The CDR3 extends over 14 amino acids. This CDR3 reads CASPAGGSVNEQFF. In DNA, the CDR3 is TGTGCCAGCCCGGCCGGGGGCTCTGTGAATGAGCAGTTCTTC.